This T cell receptor beta chain came from a study of shared T cell receptors in the human thymus. Trimming removed 6 bases from V and 3 bases from J; junction bases left unmatched: 4. There are 13 residues in the CDR3. Germline loops: CDR1 SGHTA, CDR2 FQGNSA. The table came from immunoSEQ multiplex PCR; TCRdb's copy has only in-frame clones and leaves some out. The sample has approximately 760,000 clones, 75% to 90% seen once. These data also featured in a second study, about human thymus T cells. According to that study: Corrective surgery for congenital heart defects was being performed on the healthy Finnish infants who served as donors. Thymic material originated from resections removed in the course of corrective heart surgery. Across thymic and blood repertoires, the usage of V and J genes appeared to be biased. Related work found strong thymic repertoire overlap between unrelated individuals.

This TCR was sampled from a girl under three years old with a congenital heart defect. Source material: thymocytes. The rearrangement uses TRBV7-2 and TRBJ2-7; TRBD1 agrees at 8 bases. The CDR3 loop is CASSHTGGYEQYF. CDR3 DNA sequence: TGTGCCAGCAGTCATACAGGGGGCTACGAGCAGTACTTC.